One and the same sample provided the 32 T cell receptor beta chains below, sequenced in a study of blood T cell repertoires in COVID-19. The protocol was immunoSEQ multiplex PCR, while the TCRdb copy is restricted to in-frame clones and leaves out a portion. The sample records approximately 260,000 clones, around 90% being singletons. Material for sequencing was peripheral blood. The source of these receptors is a woman in her sixties or seventies with COVID-19, enrolled during active disease.

This chain connects TRBV18 to TRBJ1-4, with D possibly matching TRBD1 (5 bases). CDR1 is KGHSH, CDR2 LQKENI, per germline. This CDR3 is built from 15 residues. V gave up 4 bases and J gave up 5 bases, with 14 bases separating them. The CDR3 sequence is CASSLVDSLNEKLFF. The DNA for the CDR3 is TGTGCCAGCTCACTAGTCGACAGTTTAAATGAAAAACTGTTTTTT.

The chain recombines TRBV12-3 or TRBV12-4 with TRBJ1-1; D not resolved. Deletions cut 3 bases from V and 3 bases from J, with 5 bases between. The length of the CDR3 is 12 residues. The DNA for the CDR3 is TGTGCCAGCAGTTTTTCTCACACTGAAGCTTTCTTT. Residues: CASSFSHTEAFF.

The rearrangement joins TRBV6-1 to TRBJ2-7; TRBD1 aligns across 11 bases. The CDR3 has 16 residues. V was clipped by 2 bases and J by 0 bases; unmatched bases: 3. Germline CDR1 reads MNHNS; CDR2 reads SASEGT. CDR3 DNA sequence: TGTGCCAGCAGTGAACCCGGGACAGGGGGCTCCTACGAGCAGTACTTC. As protein: CASSEPGTGGSYEQYF.

This chain links TRBV27 with TRBJ2-7; D might be TRBD1 (5 bases). CDR3 length: 11 residues. CDR1 MNHEY and CDR2 SMNVEV come from the germline V gene (reference sequence). The V gene lost 6 bases and the J gene lost 4 bases, with 7 bases spanning the gap. The DNA for the CDR3 is TGTGCCAGCAGACAGGAGTACGAGCAGTACTTC. It translates to CASRQEYEQYF.

This chain connects TRBV10-2 to TRBJ2-2; a weak D match, TRBD2 (5 bases). CDR3 length: 14 residues. Trimming left V 2 bases short and J 5 bases short, with 9 bases between. Germline CDR1 is WSHSY and CDR2 is SAAADI. CDR3 coding DNA: TGCGCCAGCAGTGAGGACTATCGGACCGGGGAGCTGTTTTTT. It is translated as CASSEDYRTGELFF.

A single count supports this clone. The V gene is TRBV19, the J gene TRBJ1-2, with D possibly being TRBD1 (5 bases). The CDR3 spans 13 residues. Germline V gene sequence: CDR1 LNHDA, CDR2 SQIVND (reference sequence). Trimming removed 4 bases at V and 6 bases at J, with 12 bases between. In DNA form, the CDR3 reads TGTGCCAGTAGTAAAGGTGGCAGGGATGGCTACACCTTC. It codes for CASSKGGRDGYTF.

This clone was detected a few times. The gene calls are TRBV19 and TRBJ2-3, with D maybe TRBD1 (5 bases). The CDR3 totals 17 residues. Germline values: CDR1 LNHDA, CDR2 SQIVND (reference sequence). The V end was cut by 1 base, the J end by 1 base, with 15 bases between. The CDR3 sequence: CASSIGGYGRGTDTQYF. CDR3 nucleotides: TGTGCCAGTAGTATAGGCGGCTACGGCAGGGGCACAGATACGCAGTATTTT.

The V and J genes are TRBV4-3 and TRBJ2-3; 13 positions agree with TRBD2. After removal of 1 base from V and 5 bases from J, the junction contained 9 bases not matched to a gene. This CDR3 is 18 amino acids long. Looked up from germline, CDR1 is LGHNA and CDR2 is YSLEER. Here the CDR3 reads CASSQARLAGGEVDTQYF. The CDR3 bases are TGCGCCAGCAGCCAAGCAAGACTAGCGGGGGGTGAAGTAGATACGCAGTATTTT.

This sequence joins TRBV23-1 and TRBJ2-1; D is ambiguous. TRBV23-1 is given ORF status, its function remaining uncertain. V gave up 3 bases and J gave up 2 bases, with 17 bases separating them. This CDR3 spans 17 amino acids. As DNA, the CDR3 is TGCGCCAGCAGTCACCGCTACTCTACCCTCCCCTACAATGAGCAGTTCTTC. Its translation is CASSHRYSTLPYNEQFF.

This chain connects TRBV7-3 to TRBJ1-6; D is unresolved. This CDR3 contains 13 residues. V shed 5 bases and J shed 4 bases, with 6 bases lying between them. Germline CDR1 is SGHTA and CDR2 is FQGTGA. The CDR3 DNA reads TGTGCCAGCAGCGCGTCATATAATTCACCCCTCCACTTT. Translated: CASSASYNSPLHF.

The chain has TRBV7-8 and TRBJ2-7, with a possible D match to TRBD1 (6 bases). Germline values: CDR1 SGHVS, CDR2 FQNEAQ. The CDR3 runs 15 residues. V shed 2 bases and J shed 2 bases, with 13 bases lying between them. The CDR3 here is CASSLTGTTTYEQYF. The DNA of the CDR3 is TGTGCCAGCAGCTTAACCGGGACAACGACCTACGAGCAGTACTTC.

The chain joins TRBV7-2 to TRBJ1-1; 9 nucleotides match TRBD1. V shed 5 bases and J 1 base; nucleotides not matched to a gene: 11. This CDR3 region has 17 residues. Germline V CDR1 and CDR2: SGHTA, FQGNSA. CDR3 sequence: CASSASGTGWANTEAFF. CDR3 nucleotides: TGTGCCAGCAGCGCAAGTGGGACAGGGTGGGCGAACACTGAAGCTTTCTTT.

The chain joins TRBV4-3 to TRBJ2-1; maybe TRBD2 (7 bases). The length of the CDR3 is 17 residues. Trimming cost V 4 bases and J 1 base, with 17 bases left between them. Germline CDR1 reads LGHNA; CDR2 reads YSLEER. The CDR3 loop is CASSPEGGLGSYNEQFF. DNA for the CDR3: TGCGCCAGCAGCCCAGAGGGGGGGCTGGGGTCCTACAATGAGCAGTTCTTC.

V gene TRBV7-8 combines with J gene TRBJ1-2; 8 nucleotides line up with TRBD1. V lost 6 bases and J lost 4; bases outside the gene matches: 7. CDR1 and CDR2 from the germline V gene are SGHVS and FQNEAQ. The CDR3 sequence is 14 residues long. CDR3 in amino acids: CASSWTGTGYGYTF. CDR3 nucleotides: TGTGCCAGCAGTTGGACCGGGACAGGCTATGGCTACACCTTC. The full variable domain, with the rest looked up from reference TRBV7-8 and TRBJ1-2, is GAGVSQSPRYKVAKRGQDVALRCDPISGHVSLFWYQQALGQGPEFLTYFQNEAQLDKSGLPSDRFFAERPEGSVSTLKIQRTQQEDSAVYLCASSWTGTGYGYTFGSGTRLTVV.

This sequence joins TRBV6-4 and TRBJ1-1; perhaps TRBD1 as D (5 bases). Germline V gene data show CDR1 as MRHNA and CDR2 as SNTAGT. The CDR3 is made up of 14 amino acids. The V end lost 6 bases, the J end lost 4 bases, and 15 bases lay between the germline ends. The CDR3 here is CASRPRGEGTEAFF. In DNA, the CDR3 is TGTGCCAGCAGGCCTCGAGGGGAGGGCACTGAAGCTTTCTTT.

The chain carries TRBV25-1 and TRBJ2-2, with D unresolved. This CDR3 is built from 14 residues. Germline V gene lookup returns CDR1 MGHDK and CDR2 SYGVNS. V lost 4 bases and J 4 bases, leaving 10 bases between the germline ends. CDR3 in DNA: TGTGCCAGCAGTGGAATACGGAGCACCGGGGAGCTGTTTTTT. This codes for CASSGIRSTGELFF. The full variable domain, its missing parts supplied by reference TRBV25-1 and TRBJ2-2, is EADIYQTPRYLVIGTGKKITLECSQTMGHDKMYWYQQDPGMELHLIHYSYGVNSTEKGDLSSESTVSRIRTEHFPLTLESARPSHTSQYLCASSGIRSTGELFFGEGSRLTVL.

DNA for the CDR3: TGTGCCACCAGCAGAGCGCCAGGGGGCCTAAACTATGGCTACACCTTC. Protein: CATSRAPGGLNYGYTF. J is TRBJ1-2 and V is TRBV15; 8 nucleotides align to TRBD1. Losses at the gene ends were 1 base for V and 2 bases for J; bases not matched to a gene: 6. The CDR3 covers 16 residues. Germline V gene lookup returns CDR1 LNHNV and CDR2 YYDKDF (reference sequence).

The rearrangement uses TRBV6-2 or TRBV6-3 and TRBJ1-6; D is unclear. The CDR3 is 14 amino acids. The germline V and J ends were trimmed by 5 bases and 9 bases, with 14 bases remaining between them. Germline V gives CDR1 MNHEY, CDR2 SVGEGT. CDR3 protein: CASSPGWISSPLHF. The CDR3, as DNA: TGTGCCAGCAGTCCGGGATGGATCTCTTCACCCCTCCACTTT.

CDR3: CASSSGQANTGELFF. The CDR3 DNA reads TGTGCCAGCAGCTCGGGACAGGCGAACACCGGGGAGCTGTTTTTT. The chain uses TRBV9 and TRBJ2-2, with 8 positions matching TRBD1. J was trimmed by 0 bases and V by 4 bases; bases with no gene match: 2. From germline, CDR1 is SGDLS and CDR2 YYNGEE. The CDR3 loop spans 15 amino acids.

Concerning this clone: Other DNA sequences within the sample encode an identical CDR3. The V and J genes are TRBV3-1 (or the pseudogene TRBV3-2) and TRBJ1-1, with 8 nucleotides matching TRBD1. Germline CDR1 reads LGHDT; CDR2 reads YNNKEL (reference sequence). The CDR3 extends over 15 amino acids. Germline trimming cut 2 bases from V and 4 bases from J; bases unmatched to any gene: 6. This chain's CDR3 is CASSQSNRGGTEAFF. In DNA form, the CDR3 reads TGTGCCAGCAGCCAATCGAACAGGGGGGGCACTGAAGCTTTCTTT.

V is TRBV4-3 and J is TRBJ1-1; 7 bases line up with TRBD1. V was pared by 5 bases and J by 4 bases, with 10 bases of the junction left unmatched. Germline lookup yields CDR1 LGHNA and CDR2 YSLEER. The CDR3 length is 15 residues. The CDR3 sequence is CASSFRGLGSTEAFF. The CDR3 DNA reads TGCGCCAGCAGCTTCAGGGGGTTAGGGTCCACTGAAGCTTTCTTT.

This clone was counted between two and nine times. This sequence joins TRBV19 and TRBJ1-6; weak D call: TRBD1 (5 bases). V lost 7 bases to trimming and J lost 9 bases, with 13 bases between them. The length of the CDR3 is 13 residues. CDR1 LNHDA and CDR2 SQIVND come from the germline V gene (reference sequence). The CDR3 sequence is CASTAGNSSPLHF. CDR3 DNA sequence: TGTGCCAGTACGGCAGGGAATAGTTCACCCCTCCACTTT.

This sequence joins TRBV18 and TRBJ1-2, with TRBD1 matching over 8 bases. This CDR3 contains 13 residues. Germline CDR1 and CDR2: KGHSH and LQKENI. With 2 bases clipped from V and 7 bases from J, the junction kept 3 bases outside the gene matches. The CDR3 protein is CASSPARGPGYTF. The CDR3 DNA sequence: TGTGCCAGCTCACCAGCCAGGGGGCCTGGCTACACCTTC.

The rearrangement uses TRBV7-6 and TRBJ1-6; 8 bases align to TRBD1. After removal of 0 bases from V and 6 bases from J, the junction contained 7 bases not matched to a gene. CDR3 length: 17 residues. Germline assignment: CDR1 SGHVS and CDR2 FNYEAQ. The CDR3 protein is CASSLASRQGFNSPLHF. The CDR3, as DNA: TGTGCCAGCAGCTTAGCGAGCAGACAGGGGTTTAATTCACCCCTCCACTTT.

This rearrangement joins TRBV4-3 to TRBJ1-3; possible D gene TRBD1, 6 bases. Trimming cost V 4 bases and J 0 bases, with 16 bases left between them. Germline assignment: CDR1 LGHNA and CDR2 YSLEER. This CDR3 contains 17 residues. CDR3 amino acids: CASSRGQGGGSGNTIYF. The CDR3 region has the DNA TGCGCCAGCAGCCGTGGGCAGGGAGGGGGCTCTGGAAACACCATATATTTT.

The CDR3 loop is CASSPQGAKGMNTEAFF. In DNA form, the CDR3 reads TGTGCCAGCAGCCCCCAGGGTGCGAAGGGAATGAACACTGAAGCTTTCTTT. The V gene is TRBV3-1 (or the pseudogene TRBV3-2), the J gene TRBJ1-1; tentatively, D is TRBD1 (5 bases). The length of the CDR3 is 17 residues. The V end was cut by 4 bases, the J end by 0 bases, with 18 bases between. Germline lookup yields CDR1 LGHDT and CDR2 YNNKEL (reference sequence).

This clone has only one observation. This chain uses TRBV7-9 with TRBJ2-3, with TRBD2 matching over 12 bases. J was trimmed by 4 bases and V by 7 bases; bases with no gene match: 15. In germline, CDR1 is SEHNR, CDR2 FQNEAQ (reference sequence). The CDR3 contains 18 residues. This CDR3 is CASTQLSRTSGASDTQYF. The CDR3, as DNA: TGTGCCAGCACCCAACTTTCGAGGACTAGCGGGGCCTCAGATACGCAGTATTTT.

The chain combines TRBV7-2 with TRBJ2-2; possible D gene TRBD1, 6 bases. The CDR3 extends over 15 amino acids. Germline CDR1 is SGHTA and CDR2 is FQGNSA. V lost 1 base to trimming and J lost 11 bases, with 17 bases between them. CDR3: CASSLGQTGSRELFF. The CDR3 DNA reads TGTGCCAGCAGCTTAGGCCAAACAGGGTCGAGAGAGCTGTTTTTT.

J is TRBJ2-2 and V is TRBV19, with TRBD2 matching 12 bases. Germline trimming cut 9 bases from V and 1 base from J; bases unmatched to any gene: 9. Germline CDR1 is LNHDA and CDR2 is SQIVND (reference sequence). There are 17 residues in the CDR3. The CDR3 region is CASFRLAGDMNTGELFF. The CDR3 nucleotides are TGTGCCAGCTTTAGACTAGCGGGGGACATGAACACCGGGGAGCTGTTTTTT.

The chain employs TRBV5-1 and TRBJ2-2, with 9 bases that match TRBD2. The germline V gene encodes CDR1 SGHRS and CDR2 YFSETQ. The CDR3 is 21 residues long. The V and J ends lost 5 bases and 7 bases, in that order; junction bases with no gene match: 27. This CDR3 is CASRGGPTPSGTDFGVGELFF. CDR3 nucleotide sequence: TGCGCCAGCAGGGGTGGACCTACCCCTAGCGGGACCGATTTCGGTGTCGGGGAGCTGTTTTTT.

This clone has a single count. The chain joins TRBV27 to TRBJ2-7, with D tentatively TRBD1 (5 bases). From germline, CDR1 is MNHEY and CDR2 SMNVEV (reference sequence). The CDR3 totals 14 residues. V was trimmed by 6 bases and J by 3 bases, leaving 15 bases between them. The CDR3 sequence: CASSYSAGHYEQYF. Here the CDR3 DNA reads TGTGCCAGCAGCTACTCAGCAGGGCACTACGAGCAGTACTTC.

The chain couples TRBV6-5 to TRBJ1-4; D perhaps matches TRBD1 (5 bases). V was pared by 0 bases and J by 7 bases, with 12 bases between. This CDR3 is built from 15 residues. Germline V gives CDR1 MNHEY, CDR2 SVGAGI. CDR3 nucleotide sequence: TGTGCCAGCAGTTACTCCAGGGTATTTAGTGAAAAACTGTTTTTT. Translating gives CASSYSRVFSEKLFF.